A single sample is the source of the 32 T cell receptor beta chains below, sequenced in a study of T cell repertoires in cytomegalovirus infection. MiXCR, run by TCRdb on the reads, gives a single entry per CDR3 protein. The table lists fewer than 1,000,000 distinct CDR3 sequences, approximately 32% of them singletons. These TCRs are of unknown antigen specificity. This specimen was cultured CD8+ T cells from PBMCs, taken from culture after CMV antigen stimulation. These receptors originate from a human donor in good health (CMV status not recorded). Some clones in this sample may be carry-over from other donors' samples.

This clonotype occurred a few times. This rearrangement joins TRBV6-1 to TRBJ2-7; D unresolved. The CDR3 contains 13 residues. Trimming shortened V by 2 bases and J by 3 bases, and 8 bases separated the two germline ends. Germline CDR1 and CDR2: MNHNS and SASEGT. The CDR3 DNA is TGTGCCAGCAGTGAAACACAGAGCTACGAGCAGTACGTC. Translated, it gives CASSETQSYEQYV.

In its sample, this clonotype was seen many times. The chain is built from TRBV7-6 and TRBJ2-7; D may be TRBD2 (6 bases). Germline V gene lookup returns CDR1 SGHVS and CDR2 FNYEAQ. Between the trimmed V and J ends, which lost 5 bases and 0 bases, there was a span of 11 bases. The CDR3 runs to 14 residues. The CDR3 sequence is CASSPIGGSYEQYF. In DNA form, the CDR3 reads TGTGCCAGCAGCCCCATCGGGGGCTCCTACGAGCAGTACTTC.

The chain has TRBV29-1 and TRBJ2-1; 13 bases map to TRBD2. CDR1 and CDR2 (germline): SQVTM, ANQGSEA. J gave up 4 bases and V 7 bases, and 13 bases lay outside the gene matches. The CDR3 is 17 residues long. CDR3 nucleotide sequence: TGCAGCGGGGGGGGACTAGCGGGGTACTCTACTTACAATGAGCAGTTCTTC. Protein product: CSGGGLAGYSTYNEQFF.

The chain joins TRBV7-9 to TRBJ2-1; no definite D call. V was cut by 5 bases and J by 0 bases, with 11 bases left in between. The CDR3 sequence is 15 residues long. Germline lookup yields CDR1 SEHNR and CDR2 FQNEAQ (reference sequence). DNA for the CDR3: TGTGCCAGCAGCGTTCTCCCGTTCTCCTACAATGAGCAGTTCTTC. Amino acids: CASSVLPFSYNEQFF.

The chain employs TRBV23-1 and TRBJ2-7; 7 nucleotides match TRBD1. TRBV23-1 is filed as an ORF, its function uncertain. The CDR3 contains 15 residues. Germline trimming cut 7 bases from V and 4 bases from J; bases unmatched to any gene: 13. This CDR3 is CASTQVGQLNYEQYV. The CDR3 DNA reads TGCGCCAGCACCCAGGTGGGACAGCTCAATTACGAGCAGTACGTC.

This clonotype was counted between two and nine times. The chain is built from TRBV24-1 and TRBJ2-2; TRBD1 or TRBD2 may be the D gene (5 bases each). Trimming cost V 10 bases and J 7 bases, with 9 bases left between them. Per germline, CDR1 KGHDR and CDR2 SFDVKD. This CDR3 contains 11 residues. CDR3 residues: CATEGNGELFF. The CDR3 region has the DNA TGTGCCACAGAGGGGAACGGGGAGCTGTTTTTT.

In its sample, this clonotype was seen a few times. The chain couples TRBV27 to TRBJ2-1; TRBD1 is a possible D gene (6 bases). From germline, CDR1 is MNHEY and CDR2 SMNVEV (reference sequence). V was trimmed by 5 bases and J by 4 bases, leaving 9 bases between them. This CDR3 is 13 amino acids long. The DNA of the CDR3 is TGTGCCAGCAGTGCCACAGGGTACAATGAGCAGTTCTTC. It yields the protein CASSATGYNEQFF.

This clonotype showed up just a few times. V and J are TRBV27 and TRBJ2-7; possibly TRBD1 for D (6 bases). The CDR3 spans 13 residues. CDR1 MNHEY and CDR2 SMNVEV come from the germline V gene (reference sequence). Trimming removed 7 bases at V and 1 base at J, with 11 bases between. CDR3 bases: TGTGCCAGCACAAACACAGGGTCCTACGAGCAGTACTTC. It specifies CASTNTGSYEQYF.

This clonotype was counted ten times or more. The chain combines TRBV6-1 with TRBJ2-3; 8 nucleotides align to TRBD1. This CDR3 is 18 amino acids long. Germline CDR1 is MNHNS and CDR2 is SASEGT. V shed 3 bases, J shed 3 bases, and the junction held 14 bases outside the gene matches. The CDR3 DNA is TGTGCCAGCAGTGATCTGTATCAGGGGGCAATGGTGACAGATACGCAGTATTTT. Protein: CASSDLYQGAMVTDTQYF.

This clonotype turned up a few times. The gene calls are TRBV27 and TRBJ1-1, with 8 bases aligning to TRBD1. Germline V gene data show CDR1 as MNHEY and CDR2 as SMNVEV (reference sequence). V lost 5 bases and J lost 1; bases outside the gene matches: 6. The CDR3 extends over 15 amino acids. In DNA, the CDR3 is TGTGCCAGCAGTCTCCTCGGGACAGGGAACACTGAAGCTTTCTTT. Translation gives CASSLLGTGNTEAFF.

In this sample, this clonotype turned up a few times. In DNA form, the CDR3 reads TGTGCTTCACAGGGGGCGCTGGAAGGCTACACCTTC. It is translated as CASQGALEGYTF. This chain uses TRBV7-3 with TRBJ1-2; 9 nucleotides agree with TRBD1. CDR1 is SGHTA and CDR2 is FQGTGA in the germline V gene. The CDR3 spans 12 residues.

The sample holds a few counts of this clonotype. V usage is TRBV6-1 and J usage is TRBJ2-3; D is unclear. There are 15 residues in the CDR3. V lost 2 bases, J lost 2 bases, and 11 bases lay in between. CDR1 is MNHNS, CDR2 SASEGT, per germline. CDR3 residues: CASSEKVVPTDTQYF. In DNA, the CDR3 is TGTGCCAGCAGTGAAAAAGTGGTTCCCACAGATACGCAGTATTTT.

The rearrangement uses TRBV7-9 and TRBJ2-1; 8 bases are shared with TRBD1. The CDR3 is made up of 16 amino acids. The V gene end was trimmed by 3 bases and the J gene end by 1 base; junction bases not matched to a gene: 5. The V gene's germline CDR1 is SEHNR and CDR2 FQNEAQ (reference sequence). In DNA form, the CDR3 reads TGTGCCAGCAGCTTCAGGGGGCAAGCTTCCTACAATGAGCAGTTCTTC. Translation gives CASSFRGQASYNEQFF. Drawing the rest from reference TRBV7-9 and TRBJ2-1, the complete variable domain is DTGVSQNPRHKITKRGQNVTFRCDPISEHNRLYWYRQTLGQGPEFLTYFQNEAQLEKSRLLSDRFSAERPKGSFSTLEIQRTEQGDSAMYLCASSFRGQASYNEQFFGPGTRLTVL.

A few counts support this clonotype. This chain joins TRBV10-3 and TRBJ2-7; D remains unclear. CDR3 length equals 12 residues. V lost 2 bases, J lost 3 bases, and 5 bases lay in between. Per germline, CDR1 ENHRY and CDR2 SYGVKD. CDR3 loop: CAISEDGYEQYF. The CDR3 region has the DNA TGTGCCATCAGTGAGGACGGCTACGAGCAGTACTTC.

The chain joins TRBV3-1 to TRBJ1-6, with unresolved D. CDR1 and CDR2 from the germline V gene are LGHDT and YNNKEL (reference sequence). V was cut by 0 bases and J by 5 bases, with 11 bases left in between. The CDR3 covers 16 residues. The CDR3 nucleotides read TGTGCCAGCAGCCAAGATTTCAGAGCCAATAATTCACCCCTCCACTTT. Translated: CASSQDFRANNSPLHF.

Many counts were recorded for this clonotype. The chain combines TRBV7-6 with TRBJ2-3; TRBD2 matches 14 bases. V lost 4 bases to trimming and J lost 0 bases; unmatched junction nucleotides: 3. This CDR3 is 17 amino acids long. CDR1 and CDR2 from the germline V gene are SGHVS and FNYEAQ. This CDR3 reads CASSSGLAGGSTDTQYF. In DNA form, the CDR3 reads TGTGCCAGCAGCTCAGGACTAGCGGGGGGCAGCACAGATACGCAGTATTTT.

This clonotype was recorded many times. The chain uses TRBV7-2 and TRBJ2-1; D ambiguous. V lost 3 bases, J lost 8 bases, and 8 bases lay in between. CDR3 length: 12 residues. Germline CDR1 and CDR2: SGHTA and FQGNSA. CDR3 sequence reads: CASSFEYDEQFF. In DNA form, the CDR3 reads TGTGCCAGCAGCTTCGAGTACGATGAGCAGTTCTTC.

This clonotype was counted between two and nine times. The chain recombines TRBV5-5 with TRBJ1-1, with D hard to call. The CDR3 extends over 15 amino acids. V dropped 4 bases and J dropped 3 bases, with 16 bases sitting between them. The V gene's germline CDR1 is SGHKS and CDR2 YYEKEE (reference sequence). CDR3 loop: CASSPFTLLDTEAFF. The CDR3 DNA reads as TGTGCCAGCAGCCCCTTCACACTGTTGGACACTGAAGCTTTCTTT.

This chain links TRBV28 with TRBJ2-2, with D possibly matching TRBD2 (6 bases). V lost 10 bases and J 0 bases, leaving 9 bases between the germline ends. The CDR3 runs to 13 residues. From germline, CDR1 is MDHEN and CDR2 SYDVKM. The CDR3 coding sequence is TGTGCCACAGCGGGCCCGAACACCGGGGAGCTGTTTTTT. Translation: CATAGPNTGELFF.

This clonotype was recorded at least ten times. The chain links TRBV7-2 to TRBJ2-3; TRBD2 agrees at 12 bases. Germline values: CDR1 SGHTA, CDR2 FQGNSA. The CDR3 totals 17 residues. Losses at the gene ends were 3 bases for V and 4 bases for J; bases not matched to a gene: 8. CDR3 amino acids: CASSFPSGGAIADTQYF. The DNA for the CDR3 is TGTGCCAGCAGCTTCCCTAGCGGGGGGGCAATCGCAGATACGCAGTATTTT.

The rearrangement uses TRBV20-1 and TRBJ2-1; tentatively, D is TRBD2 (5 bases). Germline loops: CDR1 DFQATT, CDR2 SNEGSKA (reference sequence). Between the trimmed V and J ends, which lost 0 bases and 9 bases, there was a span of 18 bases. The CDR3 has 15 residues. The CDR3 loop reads CSARDLDSSRGEQFF. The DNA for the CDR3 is TGCAGTGCTAGAGATCTGGACTCCTCTAGAGGTGAGCAGTTCTTC.

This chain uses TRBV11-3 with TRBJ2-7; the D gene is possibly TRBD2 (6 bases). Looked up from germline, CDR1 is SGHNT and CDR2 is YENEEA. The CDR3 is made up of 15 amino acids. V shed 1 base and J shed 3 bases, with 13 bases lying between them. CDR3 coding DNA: TGTGCCAGCAGCTTAGCCCCGGGGGACGGCTACGAGCAGTACTTC. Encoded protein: CASSLAPGDGYEQYF.

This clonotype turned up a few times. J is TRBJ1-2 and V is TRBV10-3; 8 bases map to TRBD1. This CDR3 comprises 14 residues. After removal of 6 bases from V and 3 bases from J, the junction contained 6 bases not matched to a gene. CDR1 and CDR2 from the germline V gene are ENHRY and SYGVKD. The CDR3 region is CAIRLQGDDYGYTF. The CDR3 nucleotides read TGTGCCATCAGACTACAGGGGGATGACTATGGCTACACCTTC.

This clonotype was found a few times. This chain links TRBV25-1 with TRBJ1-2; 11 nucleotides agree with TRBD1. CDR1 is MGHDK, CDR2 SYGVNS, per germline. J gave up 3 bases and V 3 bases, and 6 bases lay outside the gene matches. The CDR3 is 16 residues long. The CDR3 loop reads CASSDPGTGGHYGYTF. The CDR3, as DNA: TGTGCCAGCAGTGATCCCGGGACAGGGGGACACTATGGCTACACCTTC.

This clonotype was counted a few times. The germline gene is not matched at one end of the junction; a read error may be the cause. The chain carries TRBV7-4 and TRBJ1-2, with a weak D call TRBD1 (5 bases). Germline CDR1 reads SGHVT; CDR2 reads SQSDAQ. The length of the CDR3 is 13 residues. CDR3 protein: CASSPETDYGYTF. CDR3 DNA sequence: TGTGCCAGCAGCCCCGAGACAGACTACGGCTACACCTTC.

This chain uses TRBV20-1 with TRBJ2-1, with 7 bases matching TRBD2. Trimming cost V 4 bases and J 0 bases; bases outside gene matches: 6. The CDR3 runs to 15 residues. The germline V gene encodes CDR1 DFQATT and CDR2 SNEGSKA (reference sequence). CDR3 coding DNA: TGCAGTGCTATAAGTTGGGGGGGCTCCTACAATGAGCAGTTCTTC. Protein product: CSAISWGGSYNEQFF.

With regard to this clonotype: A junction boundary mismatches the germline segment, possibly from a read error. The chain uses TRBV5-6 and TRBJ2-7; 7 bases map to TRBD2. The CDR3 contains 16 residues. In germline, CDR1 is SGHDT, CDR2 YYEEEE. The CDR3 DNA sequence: TGTGTCAGCAGCTCCTCCGGGAGGATATTAGCCTACGAGCAGTACTTC. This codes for CVSSSSGRILAYEQYF.

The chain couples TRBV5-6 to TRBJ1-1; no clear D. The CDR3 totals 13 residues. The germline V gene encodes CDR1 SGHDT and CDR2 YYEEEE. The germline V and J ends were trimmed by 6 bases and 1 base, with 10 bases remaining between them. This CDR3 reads CASTLQGNTEAFF. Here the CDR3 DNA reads TGTGCCAGCACCTTACAAGGGAACACTGAAGCTTTCTTT.

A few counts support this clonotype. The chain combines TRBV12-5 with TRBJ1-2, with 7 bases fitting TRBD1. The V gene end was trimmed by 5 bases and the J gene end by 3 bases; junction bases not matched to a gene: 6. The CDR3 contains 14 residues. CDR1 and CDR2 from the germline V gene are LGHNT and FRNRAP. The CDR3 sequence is CASGHRGGDYGYTF. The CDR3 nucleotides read TGTGCTAGTGGTCACAGGGGAGGGGACTATGGCTACACCTTC.

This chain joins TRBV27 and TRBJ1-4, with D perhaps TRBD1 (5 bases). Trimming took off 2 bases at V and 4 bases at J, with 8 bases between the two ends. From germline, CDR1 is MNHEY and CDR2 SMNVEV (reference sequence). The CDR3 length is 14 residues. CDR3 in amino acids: CASSLKGFNEKLFF. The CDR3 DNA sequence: TGTGCCAGCAGTTTAAAGGGGTTTAATGAAAAACTGTTTTTT.

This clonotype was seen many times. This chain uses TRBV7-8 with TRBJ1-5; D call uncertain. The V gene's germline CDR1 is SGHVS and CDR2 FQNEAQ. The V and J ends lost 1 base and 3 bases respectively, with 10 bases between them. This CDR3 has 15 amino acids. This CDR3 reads CASSLEGQVNQPQHF. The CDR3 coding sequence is TGTGCCAGCAGCTTAGAAGGTCAGGTCAATCAGCCCCAGCATTTT.

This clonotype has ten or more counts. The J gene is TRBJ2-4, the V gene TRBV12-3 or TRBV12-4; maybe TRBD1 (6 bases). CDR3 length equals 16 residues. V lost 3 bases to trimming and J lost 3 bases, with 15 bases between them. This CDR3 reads CASSFPTGSDKNIQYF. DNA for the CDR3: TGTGCCAGCAGTTTTCCAACAGGGTCGGACAAAAACATTCAGTACTTC.